Sequencing of this TCR beta chain was carried out in a study of post-analysis software for immune sequencing data. At the level of the study: Multiple sclerosis in the patients followed relapsing-remitting, secondary progressive and progressive-relapsing courses.

Germline V gene lookup returns CDR1 LNHNV and CDR2 YYDKDF (reference sequence). The V gene lost 0 bases and the J gene lost 0 bases, with 12 bases spanning the gap. This CDR3 is 16 amino acids long. Worth noting for this clonotype: Its antigen is unknown.

Findings of the study overall: Controls' normalized Chao1 diversity significantly exceeded that of multiple sclerosis patients. TRBV5-6, TRBV5-1 and TRBV20-1 belonged to a set of a handful of TRBV segments that were more frequent in patients than controls. Under F measure analysis, samples from one preparation batch co-clustered strongly.

Included in the TCR beta cDNA libraries were unique molecular identifiers. Out of roughly 0.95 to 11 million T cells, a few hundred thousand cDNA molecules were generated. TCRdb reprocessed the PCR reads with MiXCR, giving one entry per CDR3 protein. The sample includes roughly 800,000 distinct CDR3 sequences, approximately 44% seen only once; the top ten take 4.9%. The sample taken for sequencing was blood. The chain is built from TRBV15 and TRBJ2-7; D is undetermined. This TCR came from a girl between 10 and 17 years old with multiple sclerosis. In DNA form, the CDR3 reads TGTGCCACCAGCAGAGATGTGGCAGGAAGCTCCTACGAGCAGTACTTC. It codes for CATSRDVAGSSYEQYF.